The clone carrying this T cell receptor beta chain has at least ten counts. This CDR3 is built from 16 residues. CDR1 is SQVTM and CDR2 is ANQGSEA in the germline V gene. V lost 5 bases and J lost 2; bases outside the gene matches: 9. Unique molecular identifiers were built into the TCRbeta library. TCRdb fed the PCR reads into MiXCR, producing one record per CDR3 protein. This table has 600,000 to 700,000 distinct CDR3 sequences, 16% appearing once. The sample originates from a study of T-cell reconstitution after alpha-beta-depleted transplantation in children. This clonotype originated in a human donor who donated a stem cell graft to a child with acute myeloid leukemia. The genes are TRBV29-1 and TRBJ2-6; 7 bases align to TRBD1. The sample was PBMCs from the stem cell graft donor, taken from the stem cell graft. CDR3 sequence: CSVIQGNSAGANVLTF. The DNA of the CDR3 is TGCAGCGTTATACAGGGGAATAGCGCTGGGGCCAACGTCCTGACTTTC.